This is a list of T cell receptor beta chains from one sample in a study of blood T cell repertoires in COVID-19. Profiling relied on immunoSEQ multiplex PCR, and the TCRdb table lists in-frame clones only, not all of them. The repertoire holds 200,000 to 250,000 clones, with about 81% as singletons. The specimen was PBMCs or T cells enriched from blood (not recorded which). The receptors stem from a middle-aged man who had recovered from COVID-19. Each CDR3 is given with its conserved first and last residue. The order of the fields is J gene, D gene, CDR3 length, V gene, clone size, CDR3 protein, CDR3 DNA. A D gene is named only where the DNA matches it firmly. Part of the rows lack a size; the others show once, few, many or a class for expanded clones.

>TRBJ2-1|TRBD2|13|TRBV5-8|NA
CASGLAGNNEQFF
TGTGCCAGCGGACTAGCGGGGAACAATGAGCAGTTCTTC
>TRBJ2-3|NA|14|TRBV15|NA
CATSRQGGADTQYF
TGTGCCACCAGCAGACAGGGAGGCGCAGATACGCAGTATTTT
>TRBJ2-3|NA|14|TRBV9|NA
CASSVSGITDTQYF
TGTGCCAGCAGCGTTAGCGGTATCACAGATACGCAGTATTTT
>TRBJ1-5|NA|14|TRBV19|NA
CASSITGSNQPQHF
TGTGCCAGTAGTATCACAGGTAGCAATCAGCCCCAGCATTTT
>TRBJ2-1|TRBD2|14|TRBV5-1|NA
CASSLSGSDNEQFF
TGCGCCAGCAGCCTTAGCGGGAGCGACAATGAGCAGTTCTTC
>TRBJ2-7|TRBD1|17|TRBV13|NA
CASSLGLGTGFSYEQYF
TGTGCCAGCAGCTTAGGCCTAGGGACAGGGTTTTCCTACGAGCAGTACTTC
>TRBJ1-2|NA|14|TRBV24-1|NA
CATSDFTVNYGYTF
TGTGCCACCAGTGATTTCACAGTCAACTATGGCTACACCTTC
>TRBJ2-2|NA|13|TRBV12-3/TRBV12-4|NA
CASRQVDTGELFF
TGTGCCAGCCGACAGGTGGACACCGGGGAGCTGTTTTTT
>TRBJ1-3|TRBD1|15|TRBV6-5|NA
CASSYDPGQANTIYF
TGTGCCAGCAGTTACGATCCGGGACAGGCAAACACCATATATTTT
>TRBJ2-7|NA|13|TRBV19|many
CASSIRESYEQYF
TGTGCCAGTAGTATAAGGGAGTCCTACGAGCAGTACTTC
>TRBJ1-2|TRBD1|14|TRBV7-9|NA
CASSSTGLLDGYTF
TGTGCCAGCAGCTCGACAGGGCTATTAGATGGCTACACCTTC
>TRBJ2-1|TRBD2|15|TRBV7-9|NA
CASSSDGRVYNEQFF
TGTGCCAGCAGCTCCGACGGGAGGGTATACAATGAGCAGTTCTTC
>TRBJ1-2|TRBD1|15|TRBV19|NA
CASSPGTVQWYGYTF
TGTGCCAGTAGCCCCGGGACAGTACAGTGGTATGGCTACACCTTC
>TRBJ2-1|TRBD2|16|TRBV9|few
CASSAPYSGRKDEQFF
TGTGCCAGCAGCGCACCTTATAGCGGGAGAAAAGATGAGCAGTTCTTC
>TRBJ2-2|NA|13|TRBV5-1|NA
CASSLDSTGELFF
TGCGCCAGCAGCTTGGACAGCACCGGGGAGCTGTTTTTT
>TRBJ1-2|TRBD1|13|TRBV5-8|NA
CASSKDRPYGYTF
TGTGCCAGCAGTAAGGACAGGCCCTATGGCTACACCTTC
>TRBJ2-4|TRBD1|15|TRBV2|NA
CASLEPGQAKNIQYF
TGTGCCAGCCTGGAGCCGGGACAGGCTAAAAACATTCAGTACTTC
>TRBJ1-2|TRBD1|14|TRBV6-6|NA
CASSYEDRHYGYTF
TGTGCCAGCAGTTACGAGGACAGGCACTATGGCTACACCTTC
>TRBJ1-3|NA|14|TRBV3-1/TRBV3-2|NA
CASSPGSGGNTIYF
TGTGCCAGCAGCCCAGGGTCGGGTGGAAACACCATATATTTT
>TRBJ2-3|TRBD1|14|TRBV10-3|NA
CAISESTGVQPQYF
TGTGCCATCAGTGAGTCGACAGGGGTTCAGCCCCAGTATTTT
>TRBJ2-1|TRBD1|13|TRBV6-5|NA
CASTGQGYNEQFF
TGTGCCAGCACGGGACAGGGCTACAATGAGCAGTTCTTC
>TRBJ1-1|NA|14|TRBV18|NA
CASSPDSQNTEAFF
TGTGCCAGCTCACCCGACAGCCAGAACACTGAAGCTTTCTTT
>TRBJ2-1|TRBD2|15|TRBV11-2|NA
CASSLRPAGGYEQFF
TGTGCCAGCAGCTTACGCCCAGCGGGAGGTTATGAGCAGTTCTTC
>TRBJ2-3|NA|14|TRBV5-4|once
CASSWRAGGDTQYF
TGTGCCAGCAGCTGGAGGGCTGGAGGAGATACGCAGTATTTT
>TRBJ2-5|TRBD2|19|TRBV7-9|NA
CASSYRTSGGVDPKETQYF
TGTGCCAGCAGCTACCGGACTAGCGGGGGCGTTGACCCTAAAGAGACCCAGTACTTC
>TRBJ2-3|TRBD2|14|TRBV19|NA
CASSIVAGVDTQYF
TGTGCCAGTAGTATAGTAGCGGGGGTAGATACGCAGTATTTT
>TRBJ2-1|TRBD2|13|TRBV18|NA
CASSPGGLGEQFF
TGTGCCAGCTCACCGGGAGGGCTAGGTGAGCAGTTCTTC
>TRBJ2-5|NA|17|TRBV5-8|NA
CASPTFPPGDPLETQYF
TGTGCCAGTCCGACCTTCCCACCGGGAGACCCGCTAGAGACCCAGTACTTC
>TRBJ2-7|NA|15|TRBV15|NA
CATSGAAGLAYEQYF
TGTGCCACCAGCGGGGCCGCAGGCCTCGCCTACGAGCAGTACTTC
>TRBJ1-2|NA|15|TRBV18|NA
CASSPTNSRNYGYTF
TGTGCCAGCTCACCAACCAACTCTCGGAACTATGGCTACACCTTC
>TRBJ1-2|TRBD1|15|TRBV19|once
CASSRGTGLNYGYTF
TGTGCCAGTAGTAGGGGGACAGGTCTGAACTATGGCTACACCTTC
>TRBJ1-4|TRBD1|14|TRBV5-1|NA
CASSVGQGEEKLFF
TGCGCCAGCAGCGTTGGACAGGGAGAGGAAAAACTGTTTTTT
>TRBJ1-2|TRBD1|15|TRBV6-5|once
CASSKPDRGRGGYTF
TGTGCCAGCAGTAAACCTGACAGGGGGCGAGGAGGCTACACCTTC
>TRBJ1-1|NA|13|TRBV11-1|NA
CASSFGSGTEAFF
TGTGCCAGCAGCTTTGGATCAGGCACTGAAGCTTTCTTT
>TRBJ2-7|NA|14|TRBV5-6|NA
CASSRDRGGYEQYF
TGTGCCAGCAGCCGTGACAGGGGAGGGTACGAGCAGTACTTC
>TRBJ2-3|TRBD2|15|TRBV7-9|NA
CASSLDGRGTDTQYF
TGTGCCAGCAGCTTAGACGGGAGGGGCACAGATACGCAGTATTTT